This T cell receptor beta chain is drawn from a study of shared clonotypes between healthy human individuals. Trimming took off 1 base at V and 4 bases at J, with 22 bases between the two ends. The CDR3 runs to 18 residues. In germline, CDR1 is KGHSH, CDR2 LQKENI. Naive CD4+ cells were CD45RA-selected; the remaining cells were memory. Here immunoSEQ multiplex PCR was the method, and the copy in TCRdb shows in-frame clones only, minus some. The sample has over a million clones; approximately 96% are singletons. This clonotype was sampled from a man younger than 40 in good health. Sequenced: naive CD4+ T cells sorted from blood. Subset specified: CD45RA+ positively selected. The chain carries TRBV18 and TRBJ1-1; D call uncertain. CDR3 protein: CASSPLEIPVSVVTEAFF. For the CDR3, the DNA is TGTGCCAGCTCACCACTTGAGATCCCAGTCTCGGTAGTCACTGAAGCTTTCTTT. Complete variable domain (other parts from reference TRBV18 and TRBJ1-1): NAGVMQNPRHLVRRRGQEARLRCSPMKGHSHVYWYRQLPEEGLKFMVYLQKENIIDESGMPKERFSAEFPKEGPSILRIQQVVRGDSAAYFCASSPLEIPVSVVTEAFFGQGTRLTVV.